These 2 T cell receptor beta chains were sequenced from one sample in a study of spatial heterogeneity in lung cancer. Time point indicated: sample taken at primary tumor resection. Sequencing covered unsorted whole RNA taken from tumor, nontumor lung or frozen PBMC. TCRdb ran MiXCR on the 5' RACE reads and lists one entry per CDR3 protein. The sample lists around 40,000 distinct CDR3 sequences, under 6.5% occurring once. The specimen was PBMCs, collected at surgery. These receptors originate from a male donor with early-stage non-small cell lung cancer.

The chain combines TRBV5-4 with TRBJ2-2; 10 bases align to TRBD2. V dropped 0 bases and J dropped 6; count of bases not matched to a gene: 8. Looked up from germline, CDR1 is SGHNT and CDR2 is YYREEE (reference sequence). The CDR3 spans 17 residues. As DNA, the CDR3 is TGTGCCAGCAGCTTGGAAGGGGGGGGACTAGCGTCCGGGGAGCTGTTTTTT. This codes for CASSLEGGGLASGELFF. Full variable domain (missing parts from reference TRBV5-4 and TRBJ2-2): ETGVTQSPTHLIKTRGQQVTLRCSSQSGHNTVSWYQQALGQGPQFIFQYYREEENGRGNFPPRFSGLQFPNYSSELNVNALELDDSALYLCASSLEGGGLASGELFFGEGSRLTVL.

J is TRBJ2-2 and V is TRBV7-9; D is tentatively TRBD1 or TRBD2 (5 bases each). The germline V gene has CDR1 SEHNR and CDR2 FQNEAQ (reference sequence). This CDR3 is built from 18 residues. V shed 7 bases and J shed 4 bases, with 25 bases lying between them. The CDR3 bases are TGTGCCAGCACCCCCTCGGGCAGGGTGTTCGAGGGCACCGGGGAGCTGTTTTTT. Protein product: CASTPSGRVFEGTGELFF.